The 3 T cell receptor beta chains below all came from one sample that was sequenced in a study of control samples from healthy donors and cancer patients. Generated by immunoSEQ multiplex PCR, the TCRdb table keeps only in-frame clones and is missing some. This table has about 51,000 clones, under 90% appearing once. Specimen: blood. All receptors derive from a man in his 70s in good health.

This clone was observed a few times. The chain uses TRBV28 and TRBJ2-3, with a tentative D call TRBD2 (6 bases). The CDR3 spans 16 residues. V lost 6 bases, J lost 2 bases, and 18 bases lay in between. Germline CDR1 MDHEN, CDR2 SYDVKM. CDR3 coding DNA: TGTGCCAGCAGCTCCGGGACTTCCGTCCCCACAGATACGCAGTATTTT. Translation gives CASSSGTSVPTDTQYF.

This rearrangement joins TRBV6-6 to TRBJ2-3; D possibly matches TRBD1 or TRBD2 (6 bases each). CDR3 length: 15 residues. The V gene's germline CDR1 is MNHNY and CDR2 SVGAGI (reference sequence). V was pared by 5 bases and J by 1 base, with 13 bases between. In DNA form, the CDR3 reads TGTGCCAGCAGTACTCACGGGGGCCGCACAGATACGCAGTATTTT. The encoded protein is CASSTHGGRTDTQYF.

Concerning this clone: Mismatch with germline at one junction end may stem from a read error. This rearrangement joins TRBV6-5 to TRBJ1-1; D is ambiguous. The germline CDR1 and CDR2 sequences are MNHEY and SVGAGI. This CDR3 is built from 15 residues. CDR3 nucleotides: TGTGCCAGCAGTGACTCGGGCCAGGTAACCCTTCGGGCTTTCTTT. This sequence encodes CASSDSGQVTLRAFF.